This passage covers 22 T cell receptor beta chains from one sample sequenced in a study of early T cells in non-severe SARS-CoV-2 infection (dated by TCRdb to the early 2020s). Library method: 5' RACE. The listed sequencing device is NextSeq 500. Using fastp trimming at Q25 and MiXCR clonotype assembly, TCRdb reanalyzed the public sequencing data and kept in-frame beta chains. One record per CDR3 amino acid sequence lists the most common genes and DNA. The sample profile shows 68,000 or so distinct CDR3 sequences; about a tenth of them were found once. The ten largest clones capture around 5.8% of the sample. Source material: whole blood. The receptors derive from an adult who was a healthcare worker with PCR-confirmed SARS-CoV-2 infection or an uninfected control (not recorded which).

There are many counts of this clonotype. CDR3 coding DNA: TGTGCCAGTAGTATCGGGCTAGGCTCCGGGGAGCTGTTTTTT. Translation gives CASSIGLGSGELFF. The chain links TRBV19 to TRBJ2-2; D not resolved. Germline V gene lookup returns CDR1 LNHDA and CDR2 SQIVND (reference sequence). The V gene lost 3 bases and the J gene lost 6 bases, with 11 bases spanning the gap. There are 14 residues in the CDR3.

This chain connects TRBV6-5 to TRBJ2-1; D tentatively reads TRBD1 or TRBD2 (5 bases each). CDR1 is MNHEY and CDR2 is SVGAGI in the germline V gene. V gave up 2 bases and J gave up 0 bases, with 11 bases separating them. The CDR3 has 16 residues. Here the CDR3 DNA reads TGTGCCAGCAGTTACGGTCCAGGGAGCTCCTACAATGAGCAGTTCTTC. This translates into CASSYGPGSSYNEQFF.

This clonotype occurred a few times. The DNA of the CDR3 is TGTGCCAGCAGCCGCGGGACTAGCTACACAGATACGCAGTATTTT. Protein product: CASSRGTSYTDTQYF. The chain has TRBV5-4 and TRBJ2-3, with 9 bases matching TRBD2. Germline V gives CDR1 SGHNT, CDR2 YYREEE (reference sequence). This CDR3 is 15 amino acids long. J gave up 2 bases and V 4 bases, and 5 bases lay outside the gene matches. Combining the CDR3 with reference TRBV5-4 and TRBJ2-3 gives the whole variable domain ETGVTQSPTHLIKTRGQQVTLRCSSQSGHNTVSWYQQALGQGPQFIFQYYREEENGRGNFPPRFSGLQFPNYSSELNVNALELDDSALYLCASSRGTSYTDTQYFGPGTRLTVL.

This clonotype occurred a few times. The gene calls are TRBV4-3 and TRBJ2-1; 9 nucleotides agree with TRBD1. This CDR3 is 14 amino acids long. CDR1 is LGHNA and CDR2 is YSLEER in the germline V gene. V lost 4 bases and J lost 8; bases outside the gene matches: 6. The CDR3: CASSLGTGTDEQFF. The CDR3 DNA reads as TGCGCCAGCAGCCTCGGGACAGGGACGGATGAGCAGTTCTTC.

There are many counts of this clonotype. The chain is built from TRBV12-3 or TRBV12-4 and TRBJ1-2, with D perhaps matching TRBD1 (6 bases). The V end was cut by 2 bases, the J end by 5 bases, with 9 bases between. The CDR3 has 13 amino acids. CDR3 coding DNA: TGTGCCAGCAGTTTAACAGGGAAATATGGCTACACCTTC. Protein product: CASSLTGKYGYTF.

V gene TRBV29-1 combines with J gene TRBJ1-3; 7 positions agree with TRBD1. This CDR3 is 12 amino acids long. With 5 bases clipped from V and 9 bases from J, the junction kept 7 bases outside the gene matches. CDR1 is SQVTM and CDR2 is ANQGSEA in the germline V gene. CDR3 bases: TGCAGCGTTTTAGGGGGCGTCGGCACCATATATTTT. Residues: CSVLGGVGTIYF.

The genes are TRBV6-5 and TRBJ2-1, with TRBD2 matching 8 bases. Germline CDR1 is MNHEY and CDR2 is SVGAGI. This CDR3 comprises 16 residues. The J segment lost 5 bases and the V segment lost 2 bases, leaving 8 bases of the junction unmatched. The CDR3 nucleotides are TGTGCCAGCAGTTACACAATTCGGGAGGGCCACAATGAGCAGTTCTTC. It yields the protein CASSYTIREGHNEQFF.

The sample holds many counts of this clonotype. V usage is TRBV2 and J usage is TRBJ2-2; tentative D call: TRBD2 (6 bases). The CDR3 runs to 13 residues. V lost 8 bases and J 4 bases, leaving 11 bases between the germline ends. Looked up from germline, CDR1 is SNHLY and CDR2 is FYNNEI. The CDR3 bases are TGTGCCAGCCAGGGACTTCGCACCGGGGAGCTGTTTTTT. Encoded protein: CASQGLRTGELFF.

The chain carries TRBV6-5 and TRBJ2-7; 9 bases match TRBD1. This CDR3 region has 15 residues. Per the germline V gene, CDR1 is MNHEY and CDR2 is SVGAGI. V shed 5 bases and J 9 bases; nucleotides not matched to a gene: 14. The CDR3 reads CASSPSITGGAGQYF. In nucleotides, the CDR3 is TGTGCCAGCAGTCCTTCTATTACAGGGGGCGCCGGGCAGTACTTC.

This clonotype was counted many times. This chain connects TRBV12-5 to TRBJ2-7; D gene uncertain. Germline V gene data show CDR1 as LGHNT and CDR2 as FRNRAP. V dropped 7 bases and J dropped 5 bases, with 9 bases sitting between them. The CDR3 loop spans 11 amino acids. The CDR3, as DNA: TGTGCTAGTGCCTCTGGGGACGAGCAGTACTTC. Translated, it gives CASASGDEQYF.

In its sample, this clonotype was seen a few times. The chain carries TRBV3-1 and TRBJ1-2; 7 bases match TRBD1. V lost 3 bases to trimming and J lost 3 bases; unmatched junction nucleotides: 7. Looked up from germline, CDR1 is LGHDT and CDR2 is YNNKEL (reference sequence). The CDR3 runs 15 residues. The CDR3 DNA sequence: TGTGCCAGCAGCCAGCCGGGACAGAGCTACTATGGCTACACCTTC. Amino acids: CASSQPGQSYYGYTF. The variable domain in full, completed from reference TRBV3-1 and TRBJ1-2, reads DTAVSQTPKYLVTQMGNDKSIKCEQNLGHDTMYWYKQDSKKFLKIMFSYNNKELIINETVPNRFSPKSPDKAHLNLHINSLELGDSAVYFCASSQPGQSYYGYTFGSGTRLTVV.

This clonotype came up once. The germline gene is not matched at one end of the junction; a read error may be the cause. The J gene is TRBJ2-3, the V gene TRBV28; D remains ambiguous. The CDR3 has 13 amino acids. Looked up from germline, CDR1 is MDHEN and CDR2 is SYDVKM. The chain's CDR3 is CVSMRPGTDTQYF. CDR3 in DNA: TGTGTCAGCATGCGGCCGGGCACAGATACGCAGTATTTT.

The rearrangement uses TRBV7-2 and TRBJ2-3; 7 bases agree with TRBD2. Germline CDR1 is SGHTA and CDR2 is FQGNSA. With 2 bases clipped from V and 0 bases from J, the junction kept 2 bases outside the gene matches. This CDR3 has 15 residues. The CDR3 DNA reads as TGTGCCAGCAGCTTAAGCGGGATTAGCACAGATACGCAGTATTTT. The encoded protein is CASSLSGISTDTQYF.

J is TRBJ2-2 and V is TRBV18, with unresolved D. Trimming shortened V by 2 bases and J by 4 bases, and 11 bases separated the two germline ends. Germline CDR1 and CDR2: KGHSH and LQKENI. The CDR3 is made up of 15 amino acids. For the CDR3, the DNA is TGTGCCAGCTCACCAAACAGTCGGTCCACCGGGGAGCTGTTTTTT. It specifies CASSPNSRSTGELFF.

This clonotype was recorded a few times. CDR3 coding DNA: TGTGCCAGCAGTTTTAGTGTTTACGAGCAGTACTTC. It encodes CASSFSVYEQYF. The V gene is TRBV28, the J gene TRBJ2-7, with D hard to call. V was trimmed by 3 bases and J by 4 bases, leaving 7 bases between them. The germline gives CDR1 MDHEN, CDR2 SYDVKM. The CDR3 is made up of 12 amino acids.

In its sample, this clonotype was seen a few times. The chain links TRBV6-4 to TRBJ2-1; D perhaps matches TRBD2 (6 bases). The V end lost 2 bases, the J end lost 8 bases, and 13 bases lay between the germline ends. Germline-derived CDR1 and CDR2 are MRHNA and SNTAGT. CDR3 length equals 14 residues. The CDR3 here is CASSDGGDADEQFF. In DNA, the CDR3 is TGTGCCAGCAGTGACGGCGGGGATGCGGATGAGCAGTTCTTC.

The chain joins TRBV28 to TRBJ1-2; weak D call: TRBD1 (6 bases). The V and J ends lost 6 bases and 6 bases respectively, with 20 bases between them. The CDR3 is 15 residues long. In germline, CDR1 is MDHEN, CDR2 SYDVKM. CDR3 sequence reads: CASSRRRGEVNGYTF. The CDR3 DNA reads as TGTGCCAGCAGCCGGCGCAGGGGTGAAGTCAATGGCTACACCTTC.

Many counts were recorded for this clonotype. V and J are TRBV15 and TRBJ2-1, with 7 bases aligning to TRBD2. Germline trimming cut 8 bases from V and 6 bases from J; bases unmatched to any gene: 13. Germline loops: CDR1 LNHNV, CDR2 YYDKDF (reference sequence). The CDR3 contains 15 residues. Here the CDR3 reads CATAQRREQVNEQFF. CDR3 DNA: TGTGCCACCGCCCAGAGGCGGGAGCAGGTCAATGAGCAGTTCTTC.

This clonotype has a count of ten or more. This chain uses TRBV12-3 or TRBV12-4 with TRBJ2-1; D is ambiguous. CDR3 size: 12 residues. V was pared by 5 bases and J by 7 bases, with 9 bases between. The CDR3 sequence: CASSPDGNEQFF. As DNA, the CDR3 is TGTGCCAGCAGTCCCGACGGGAATGAGCAGTTCTTC.

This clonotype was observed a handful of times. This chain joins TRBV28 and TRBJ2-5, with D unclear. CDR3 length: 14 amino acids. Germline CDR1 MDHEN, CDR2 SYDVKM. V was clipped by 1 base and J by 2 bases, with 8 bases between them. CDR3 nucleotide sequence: TGTGCCAGCAGTTTATTGGGCAGACAAGAGACCCAGTACTTC. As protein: CASSLLGRQETQYF.

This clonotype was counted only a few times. CDR3 in amino acids: CSARVTGTNEKLFF. DNA of the CDR3: TGCAGTGCTAGAGTTACGGGGACTAATGAAAAACTGTTTTTT. The J gene is TRBJ1-4, the V gene TRBV20-1, with D unresolved. Trimming removed 1 base from V and 2 bases from J, with 8 bases in between. Germline CDR1 reads DFQATT; CDR2 reads SNEGSKA (reference sequence). The CDR3 sequence is 14 residues long.

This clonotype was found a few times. CDR3: CSASTTDYTDTQYF. Written as DNA, the CDR3 is TGCAGTGCTTCGACGACAGATTACACAGATACGCAGTATTTT. The chain employs TRBV20-1 and TRBJ2-3; weak D call: TRBD1 (5 bases). Germline CDR1 is DFQATT and CDR2 is SNEGSKA (reference sequence). The CDR3 contains 14 residues. V gave up 5 bases and J gave up 2 bases, with 14 bases separating them.